What follows is one T cell receptor beta chain and its context. The target antigen is unknown. The donors were members of the validation cohort, which comprised about 130 subjects and was separate from the first cohort of several hundred subjects. These data come from a study of cytomegalovirus exposure and HLA in healthy donors. Study at large: The same platform as the roughly 700 first-cohort repertoires was used for the 120 validation repertoires, a later analysis reported. Notes on the study in general: Confirmation was obtained in vitro that three CMV-associated chains are specific for CMV antigens. TCR sequences were mostly rare, though some public TCRs occurred in many donors.

Only in-frame clones appear in the TCRdb table, and some are missing; sequencing was by immunoSEQ multiplex PCR. The sample comprises some 110,000 clones, roughly nine tenths of which are singletons, and 4% to 5.5% rests with the top ten. The V end was cut by 9 bases, the J end by 2 bases, with 14 bases between. Germline V gene lookup returns CDR1 LGHNT and CDR2 FRNRAP. The CDR3 is made up of 14 amino acids. The sequenced material came from PBMCs. The chain carries TRBV12-5 and TRBJ1-5; TRBD1 might be the D (6 bases). The clonotype originates from a man aged 18 to 29 in good health and CMV-seropositive. DNA for the CDR3: TGTGCTAGCGTTCGCGGGGGCGGCAATCAGCCCCAGCATTTT. It is translated as CASVRGGGNQPQHF.